This passage covers 9 T cell receptor beta chains from one sample sequenced in a study of PD-L1 blockade in urothelial cancer. Method: immunoSEQ multiplex PCR; TCRdb's copy keeps in-frame clones and lacks some. The repertoire has some 35,000 clones, 75% to 95% of them found once; the top ten carry around 8%. Sequenced here: PBMCs, sampled around atezolizumab (anti-PD-L1) treatment. These receptor sequences come from a man between 65 and 85 years old with urothelial cancer.

This clone was seen a single time. The CDR3 nucleotides read TGTGCCAGCAGGCTGGGACAGGGGAACACCGGGGAGCTGTTTTTT. Amino acids: CASRLGQGNTGELFF. This rearrangement joins TRBV7-9 to TRBJ2-2; 9 nucleotides align to TRBD1. CDR3 size: 15 residues. The germline V gene has CDR1 SEHNR and CDR2 FQNEAQ (reference sequence). V shed 6 bases and J 1 base; nucleotides not matched to a gene: 3.

The rearrangement uses TRBV27 and TRBJ2-2; 11 bases fit TRBD2. Germline CDR1 and CDR2: MNHEY and SMNVEV (reference sequence). Trimming took 4 bases from V and 7 from J; bases not matched to a gene: 8. CDR3 length equals 16 residues. CDR3 DNA: TGTGCCAGCAGTTCGACTAGCGGGATCAAAGTCGGGGAGCTGTTTTTT. Its translation: CASSSTSGIKVGELFF.

V gene TRBV9 combines with J gene TRBJ1-2; 8 nucleotides align to TRBD1. In germline, CDR1 is SGDLS, CDR2 YYNGEE. CDR3 size: 15 residues. J gave up 4 bases and V 2 bases, and 7 bases lay outside the gene matches. The CDR3 loop is CASSVTGQAVYGYTF. The CDR3 DNA is TGTGCCAGCAGCGTTACGGGACAGGCCGTCTATGGCTACACCTTC. The full variable domain, completed using reference TRBV9 and TRBJ1-2, is DSGVTQTPKHLITATGQRVTLRCSPRSGDLSVYWYQQSLDQGLQFLIQYYNGEERAKGNILERFSAQQFPDLHSELNLSSLELGDSALYFCASSVTGQAVYGYTFGSGTRLTVV.

The CDR3 nucleotides are TGTGCCAGCACCGGGACAGGGATGAGCAATCAGCCCCAGCATTTT. Translated, it gives CASTGTGMSNQPQHF. This chain links TRBV6-6 with TRBJ1-5; TRBD1 matches 9 bases. Germline CDR1 and CDR2: MNHNY and SVGAGI (reference sequence). The CDR3 is 15 residues long. After removal of 7 bases from V and 1 base from J, the junction contained 5 bases not matched to a gene.

A word on this clone: The identical CDR3 is also encoded by other nucleotide sequences in the sample. J is TRBJ1-5 and V is TRBV5-1; 10 bases are shared with TRBD1. Trimming took 4 bases from V and 7 from J; bases not matched to a gene: 5. The germline V gene has CDR1 SGHRS and CDR2 YFSETQ. CDR3 length: 14 amino acids. This chain's CDR3 is CASSPGQGGQPQHF. The CDR3 nucleotides are TGCGCCAGCAGCCCCGGACAGGGGGGCCAGCCCCAGCATTTT.

This clone was observed a single time. The genes are TRBV14 and TRBJ2-1; D remains unclear. The CDR3 has 16 residues. Trimming took 0 bases from V and 4 from J, leaving 13 bases between them. Germline CDR1 is SGHDN and CDR2 is FVKESK. This chain's CDR3 is CASSQDLGPGYNEQFF. CDR3 bases: TGTGCCAGCAGCCAAGATCTGGGCCCTGGGTACAATGAGCAGTTCTTC.

The V and J genes are TRBV7-8 and TRBJ2-7; 10 nucleotides align to TRBD1. J was trimmed by 0 bases and V by 1 base; bases with no gene match: 3. Germline lookup yields CDR1 SGHVS and CDR2 FQNEAQ. The CDR3 is 16 amino acids. This CDR3 reads CASSLVRDRGSYEQYF. The CDR3 DNA follows: TGTGCCAGCAGCTTAGTACGGGACAGGGGCTCCTACGAGCAGTACTTC.

The chain couples TRBV5-1 to TRBJ2-7; 12 nucleotides line up with TRBD1. The CDR3 length is 17 residues. J lost 6 bases, V lost 2 bases, and 12 bases had no gene match. CDR1 SGHRS and CDR2 YFSETQ come from the germline V gene. This chain's CDR3 is CASSLGYRDRGLSEQYF. The CDR3, as DNA: TGCGCCAGCAGCTTAGGCTACCGGGACAGGGGGCTGAGCGAGCAGTACTTC. The full variable domain, rest sourced from reference TRBV5-1 and TRBJ2-7, is KAGVTQTPRYLIKTRGQQVTLSCSPISGHRSVSWYQQTPGQGLQFLFEYFSETQRNKGNFPGRFSGRQFSNSRSEMNVSTLELGDSALYLCASSLGYRDRGLSEQYFGPGTRLTVT.

The chain is built from TRBV20-1 and TRBJ2-1; D remains unclear. The CDR3 extends over 10 amino acids. V lost 7 bases and J 6 bases, leaving 7 bases between the germline ends. The V gene's germline CDR1 is DFQATT and CDR2 SNEGSKA (reference sequence). CDR3 amino acids: CSVERNEQFF. The CDR3, as DNA: TGCAGTGTGGAGCGCAATGAGCAGTTCTTC.